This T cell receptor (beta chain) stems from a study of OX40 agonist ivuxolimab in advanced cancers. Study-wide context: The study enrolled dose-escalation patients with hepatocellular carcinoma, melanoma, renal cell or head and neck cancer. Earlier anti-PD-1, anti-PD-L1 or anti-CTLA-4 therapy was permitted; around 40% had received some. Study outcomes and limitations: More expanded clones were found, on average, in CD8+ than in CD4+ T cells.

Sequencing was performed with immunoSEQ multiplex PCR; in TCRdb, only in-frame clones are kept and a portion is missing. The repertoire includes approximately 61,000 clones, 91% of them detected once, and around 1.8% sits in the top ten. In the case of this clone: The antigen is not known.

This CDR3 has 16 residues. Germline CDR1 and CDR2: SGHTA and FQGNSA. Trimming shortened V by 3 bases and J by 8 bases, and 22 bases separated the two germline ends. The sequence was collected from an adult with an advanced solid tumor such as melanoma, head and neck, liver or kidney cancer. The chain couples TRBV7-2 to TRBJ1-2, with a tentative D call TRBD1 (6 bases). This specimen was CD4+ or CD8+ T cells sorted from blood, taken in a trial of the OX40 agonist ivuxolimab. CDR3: CASSFLRSGASSGYTF. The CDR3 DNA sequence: TGTGCCAGCAGCTTTTTAAGGTCAGGGGCGAGTTCCGGCTACACCTTC.